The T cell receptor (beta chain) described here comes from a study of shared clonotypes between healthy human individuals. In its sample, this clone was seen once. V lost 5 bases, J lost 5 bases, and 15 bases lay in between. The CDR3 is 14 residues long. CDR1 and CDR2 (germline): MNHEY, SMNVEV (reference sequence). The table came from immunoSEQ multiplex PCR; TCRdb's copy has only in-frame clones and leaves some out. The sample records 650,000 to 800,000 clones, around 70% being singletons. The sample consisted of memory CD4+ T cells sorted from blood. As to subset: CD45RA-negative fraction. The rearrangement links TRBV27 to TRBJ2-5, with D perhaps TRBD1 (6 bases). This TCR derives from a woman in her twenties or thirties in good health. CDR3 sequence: CASSGVRGRETQYF. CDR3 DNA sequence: TGTGCCAGCAGTGGGGTCAGGGGTAGGGAGACCCAGTACTTC.